Below, one TCR beta chain is given with its context. The antigen remains unidentified. The data are from a study of response to subunit inactivated influenza vaccine. Study-level points and caveats: It was suggested by the authors that few new T cells are recruited by each seasonal influenza vaccination.

A single record per CDR3 protein comes from TCRdb applying MiXCR to the RT-PCR reads. Here the sample spans roughly 670,000 distinct CDR3 sequences, 12% to 15% being singletons. This receptor was obtained from a man aged 45 to 65 who received an inactivated influenza vaccine. Sample: PBMCs from blood, taken 14 to 15 days before vaccination.

The CDR3 DNA sequence: TGCAGTGCTTTAGGGACTAGCGGGATCCTAGCTAATATTTACGAGCAGTACTTC. Residues: CSALGTSGILANIYEQYF. The chain uses TRBV20-1 and TRBJ2-7, with TRBD2 matching 13 bases. V shed 5 bases, J shed 4 bases, and the junction held 17 bases outside the gene matches. The germline gives CDR1 DFQATT, CDR2 SNEGSKA (reference sequence). The CDR3 totals 18 residues.